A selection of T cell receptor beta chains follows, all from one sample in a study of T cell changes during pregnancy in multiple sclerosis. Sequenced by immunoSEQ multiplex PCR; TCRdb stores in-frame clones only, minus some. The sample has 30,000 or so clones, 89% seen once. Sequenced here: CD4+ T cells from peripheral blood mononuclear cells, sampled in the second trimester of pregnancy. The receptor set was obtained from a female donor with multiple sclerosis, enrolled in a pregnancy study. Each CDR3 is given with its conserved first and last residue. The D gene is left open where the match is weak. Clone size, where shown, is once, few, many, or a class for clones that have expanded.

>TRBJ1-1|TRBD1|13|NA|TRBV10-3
TGTGCCATCAGTGGGGAAGGGGGCGCGGGGGCTTTCTTT
CAISGEGGAGAFF
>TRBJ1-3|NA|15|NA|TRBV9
TGTGCCAGCAGCGACTGGGCAGCCTCTGGAAACACCATATATTTT
CASSDWAASGNTIYF
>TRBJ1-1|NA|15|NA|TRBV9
TGTGCCAGCAGCGTAGGTTCTGCCGGGGTAACTGAAGCTTTCTTT
CASSVGSAGVTEAFF
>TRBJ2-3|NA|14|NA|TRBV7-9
TGTGCCAGCAGCTTAGCAGCGACTGTAAATACGCAGTATTTT
CASSLAATVNTQYF
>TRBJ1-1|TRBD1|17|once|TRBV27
TGTGCCAGCAACCCCTGGGACAGGGGGCCAATAGGCACTGAAGCTTTCTTT
CASNPWDRGPIGTEAFF
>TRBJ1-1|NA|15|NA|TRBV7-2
TGTGCCAGCAGCTTAGGAGGGGGTATGAACACTGAAGCTTTCTTT
CASSLGGGMNTEAFF
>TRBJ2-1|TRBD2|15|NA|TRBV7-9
TGTGCCAGCAGCTTTGGACTAGCGGGGGGGAATGAGCAGTTCTTC
CASSFGLAGGNEQFF
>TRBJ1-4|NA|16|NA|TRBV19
TGTGCCAGTAGTCCTAGAAACAGGGTAACTAATGAAAAACTGTTTTTT
CASSPRNRVTNEKLFF
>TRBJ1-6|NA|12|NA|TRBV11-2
TGTGCCAGCAGCCATTTTAATTCACCCCTCCACTTT
CASSHFNSPLHF
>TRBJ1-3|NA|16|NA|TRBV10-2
TGCGCCAGCAGTCTGAACAGGATGGCAGTTGGAAACACCATATATTTT
CASSLNRMAVGNTIYF
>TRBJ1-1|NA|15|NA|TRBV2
TGTGCCAGCAGTGAAGGCTGGCCAGGGCCCACTGAAGCTTTCTTT
CASSEGWPGPTEAFF
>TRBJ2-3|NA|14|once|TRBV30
TGTGCCTGGAGTGGACAGACTAGCACAGATACGCAGTATTTT
CAWSGQTSTDTQYF
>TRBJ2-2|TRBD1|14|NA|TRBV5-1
TGCGCCAGCAGCGTTCAGGGGGACACCGGGGAGCTGTTTTTT
CASSVQGDTGELFF
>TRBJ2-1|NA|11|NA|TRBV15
TGTGCCACCAGCGGCGAGGGTGAGCAGTTCTTC
CATSGEGEQFF
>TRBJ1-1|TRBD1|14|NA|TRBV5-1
TGCGCCAGCAGCAGGGACAGTTTGAACACTGAAGCTTTCTTT
CASSRDSLNTEAFF
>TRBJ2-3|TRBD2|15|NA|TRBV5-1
TGCGCCAGCAGTTTGTCCGCGGGGGGGGCAGATACGCAGTATTTT
CASSLSAGGADTQYF
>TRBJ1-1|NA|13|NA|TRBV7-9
TGTGCCAGCAGCTCCCGGGAGAACACTGAAGCTTTCTTT
CASSSRENTEAFF
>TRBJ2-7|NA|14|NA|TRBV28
TGTGCCAGCAGTTTCGGTAGCAGAGCCTACGAGCAGTACTTC
CASSFGSRAYEQYF
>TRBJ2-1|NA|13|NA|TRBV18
TGTGCCAGCTCACCTCAGGGTCGGGATGAGCAGTTCTTC
CASSPQGRDEQFF
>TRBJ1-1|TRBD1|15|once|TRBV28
TGTGCCAGCAGTTTTGGGGACAGAATGAACACTGAAGCTTTCTTT
CASSFGDRMNTEAFF
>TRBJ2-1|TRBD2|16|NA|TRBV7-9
TGTGCCAGCAGCTTAAGTTTAGCGGGGACATACAATGAGCAGTTCTTC
CASSLSLAGTYNEQFF
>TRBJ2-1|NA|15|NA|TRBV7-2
TGTGCCAGCAGCTTAACAGTAAACTCCTACAATGAGCAGTTCTTC
CASSLTVNSYNEQFF
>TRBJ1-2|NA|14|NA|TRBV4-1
TGCGCCAGCAGGACGGTAGGGCGATCGGGGGGCTACACCTTC
CASRTVGRSGGYTF
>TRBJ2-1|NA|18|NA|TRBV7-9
TGTGCCAGCAGCTCCCGATCCTTGACTGTAAGGTCCTACAATGAGCAGTTCTTC
CASSSRSLTVRSYNEQFF
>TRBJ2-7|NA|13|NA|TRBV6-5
TGTGCCAGCAGTCCGGAGGTAAGCCACGAGCAGTACTTC
CASSPEVSHEQYF
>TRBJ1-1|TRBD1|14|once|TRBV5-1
TGCGCCAGCAGCGGGACAGGGGTCGGGACTGAAGCTTTCTTT
CASSGTGVGTEAFF
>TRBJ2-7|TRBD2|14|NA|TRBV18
TGTGCCAGCTCACCGGCGGGGGGGCTCTACGAGCAGTACTTC
CASSPAGGLYEQYF
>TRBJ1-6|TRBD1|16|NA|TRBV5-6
TGTGCCAGCAGCTTACAGGGGGCCTTTTATAATTCACCCCTCCACTTT
CASSLQGAFYNSPLHF
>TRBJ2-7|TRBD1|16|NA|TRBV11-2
TGTGCCAGCAGCCAATTCGTCGGGACAGAGGTCTACGAGCAGTACTTC
CASSQFVGTEVYEQYF